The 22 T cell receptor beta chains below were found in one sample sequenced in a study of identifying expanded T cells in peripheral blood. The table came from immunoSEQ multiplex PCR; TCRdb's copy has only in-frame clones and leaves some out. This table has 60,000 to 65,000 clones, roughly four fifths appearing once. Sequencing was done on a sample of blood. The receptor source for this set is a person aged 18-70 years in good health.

The CDR3 DNA follows: TGTGCCAGCAGCCCCCCCGGCAGAGGGCGATATGGCTACACCTTC. It codes for CASSPPGRGRYGYTF. The chain links TRBV9 to TRBJ1-2; no definite D call. The V end was cut by 4 bases, the J end by 5 bases, with 18 bases between. The CDR3 has 15 amino acids. CDR1 is SGDLS, CDR2 YYNGEE, per germline.

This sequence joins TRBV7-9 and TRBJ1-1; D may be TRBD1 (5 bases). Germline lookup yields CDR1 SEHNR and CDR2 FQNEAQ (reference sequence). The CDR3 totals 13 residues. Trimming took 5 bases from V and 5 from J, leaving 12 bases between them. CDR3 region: CASSLGTQTEAFF. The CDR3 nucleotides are TGTGCCAGCAGCCTGGGGACGCAGACTGAAGCTTTCTTT.

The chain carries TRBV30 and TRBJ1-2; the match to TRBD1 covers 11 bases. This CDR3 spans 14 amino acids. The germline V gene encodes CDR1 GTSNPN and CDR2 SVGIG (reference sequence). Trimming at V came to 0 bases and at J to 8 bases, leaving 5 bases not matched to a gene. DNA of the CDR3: TGTGCCTGGAGTGTAGGACAGGGGGCTAGGGGCTACACCTTC. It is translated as CAWSVGQGARGYTF.

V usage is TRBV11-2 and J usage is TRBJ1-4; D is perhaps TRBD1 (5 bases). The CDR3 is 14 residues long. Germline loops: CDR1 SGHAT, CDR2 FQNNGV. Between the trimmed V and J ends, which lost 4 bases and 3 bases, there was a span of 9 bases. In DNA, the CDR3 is TGTGCCAGCAGCTCCCGGGGGGCTAATGAAAAACTGTTTTTT. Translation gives CASSSRGANEKLFF.

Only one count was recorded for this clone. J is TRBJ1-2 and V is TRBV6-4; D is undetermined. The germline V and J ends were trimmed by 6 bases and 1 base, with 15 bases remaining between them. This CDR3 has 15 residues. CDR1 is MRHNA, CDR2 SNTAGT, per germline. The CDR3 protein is CASSPGRFHNYGYTF. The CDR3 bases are TGTGCCAGCAGCCCCGGACGGTTTCATAACTATGGCTACACCTTC.

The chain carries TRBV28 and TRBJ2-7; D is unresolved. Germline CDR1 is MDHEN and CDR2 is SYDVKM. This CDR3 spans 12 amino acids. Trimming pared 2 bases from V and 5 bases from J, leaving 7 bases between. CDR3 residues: CASSLLRDEQYF. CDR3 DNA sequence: TGTGCCAGCAGTTTACTACGTGACGAGCAGTACTTC. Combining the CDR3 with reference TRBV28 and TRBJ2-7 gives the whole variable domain DVKVTQSSRYLVKRTGEKVFLECVQDMDHENMFWYRQDPGLGLRLIYFSYDVKMKEKGDIPEGYSVSREKKERFSLILESASTNQTSMYLCASSLLRDEQYFGPGTRLTVT.

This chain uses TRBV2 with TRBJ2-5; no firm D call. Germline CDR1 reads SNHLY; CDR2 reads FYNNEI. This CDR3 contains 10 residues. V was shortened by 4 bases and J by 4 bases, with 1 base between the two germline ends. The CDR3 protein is CASSVETQYF. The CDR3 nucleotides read TGTGCCAGCAGTGTAGAGACCCAGTACTTC.

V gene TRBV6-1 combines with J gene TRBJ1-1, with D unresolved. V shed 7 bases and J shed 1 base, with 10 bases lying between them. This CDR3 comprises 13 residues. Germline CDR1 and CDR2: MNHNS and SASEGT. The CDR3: CASTIKQNTEAFF. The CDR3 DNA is TGTGCCAGCACCATTAAACAGAACACTGAAGCTTTCTTT.

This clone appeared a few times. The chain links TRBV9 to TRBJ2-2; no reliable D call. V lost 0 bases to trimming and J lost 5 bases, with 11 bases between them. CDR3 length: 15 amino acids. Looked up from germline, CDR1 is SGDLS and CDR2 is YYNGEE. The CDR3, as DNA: TGTGCCAGCAGCGTAGGGCCTAGATTTACCGGGGAGCTGTTTTTT. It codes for CASSVGPRFTGELFF.

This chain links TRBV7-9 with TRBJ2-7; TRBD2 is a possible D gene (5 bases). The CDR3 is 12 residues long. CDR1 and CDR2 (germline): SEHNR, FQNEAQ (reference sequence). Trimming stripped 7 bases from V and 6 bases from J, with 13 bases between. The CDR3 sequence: CASTVGGFEQYF. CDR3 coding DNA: TGTGCCAGCACCGTGGGCGGGTTCGAGCAGTACTTC.

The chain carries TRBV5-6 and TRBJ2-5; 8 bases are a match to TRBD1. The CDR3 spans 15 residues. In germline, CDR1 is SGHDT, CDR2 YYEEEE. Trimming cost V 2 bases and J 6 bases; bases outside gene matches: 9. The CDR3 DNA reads TGTGCCAGCAGCTTTTCTGGACAGGGATCGCAGACCCAGTACTTC. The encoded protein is CASSFSGQGSQTQYF.

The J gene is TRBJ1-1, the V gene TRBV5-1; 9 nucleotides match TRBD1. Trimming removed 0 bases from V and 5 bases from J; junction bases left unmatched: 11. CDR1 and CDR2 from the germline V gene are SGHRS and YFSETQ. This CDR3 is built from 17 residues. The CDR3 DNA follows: TGCGCCAGCAGCTTGGGAGGTCTACAGGGGGCGCAGACTGAAGCTTTCTTT. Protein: CASSLGGLQGAQTEAFF.

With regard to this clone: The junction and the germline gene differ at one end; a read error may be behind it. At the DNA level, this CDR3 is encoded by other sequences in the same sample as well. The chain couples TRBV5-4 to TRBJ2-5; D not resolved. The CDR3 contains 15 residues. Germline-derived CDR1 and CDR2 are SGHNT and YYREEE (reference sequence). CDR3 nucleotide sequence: TGTGCCAGCAGCTTAGGAGACCCAACGCAAGAGACTCAGTACTTC. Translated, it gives CASSLGDPTQETQYF.

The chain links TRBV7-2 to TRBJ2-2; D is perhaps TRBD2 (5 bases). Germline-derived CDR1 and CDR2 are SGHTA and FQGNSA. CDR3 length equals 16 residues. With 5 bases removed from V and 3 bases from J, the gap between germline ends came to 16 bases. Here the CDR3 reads CASSHLAPSYTGELFF. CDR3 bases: TGTGCCAGCAGCCACCTAGCACCTAGCTACACCGGGGAGCTGTTTTTT.

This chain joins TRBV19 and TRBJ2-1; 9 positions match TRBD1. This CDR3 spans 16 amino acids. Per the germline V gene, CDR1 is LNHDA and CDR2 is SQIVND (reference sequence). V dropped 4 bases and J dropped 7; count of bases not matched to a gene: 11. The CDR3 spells CASSTPPGQGPNEQFF. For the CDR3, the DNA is TGTGCCAGTAGTACTCCCCCGGGACAGGGTCCTAATGAGCAGTTCTTC. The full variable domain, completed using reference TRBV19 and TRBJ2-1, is DGGITQSPKYLFRKEGQNVTLSCEQNLNHDAMYWYRQDPGQGLRLIYYSQIVNDFQKGDIAEGYSVSREKKESFPLTVTSAQKNPTAFYLCASSTPPGQGPNEQFFGPGTRLTVL.

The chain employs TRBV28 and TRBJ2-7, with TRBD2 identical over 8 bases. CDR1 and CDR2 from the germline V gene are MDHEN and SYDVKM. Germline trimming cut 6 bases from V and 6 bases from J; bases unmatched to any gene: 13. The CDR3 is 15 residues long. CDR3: CASRPEAGGTREQYF. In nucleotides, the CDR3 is TGTGCCAGCAGACCCGAGGCGGGAGGTACTCGCGAGCAGTACTTC.

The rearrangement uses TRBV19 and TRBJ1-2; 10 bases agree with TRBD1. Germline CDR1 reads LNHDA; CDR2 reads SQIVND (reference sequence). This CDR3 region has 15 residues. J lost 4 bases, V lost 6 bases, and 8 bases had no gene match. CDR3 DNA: TGTGCCAGTAGCTCGGGGACAGGGGAAGGCTATGGCTACACCTTC. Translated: CASSSGTGEGYGYTF.

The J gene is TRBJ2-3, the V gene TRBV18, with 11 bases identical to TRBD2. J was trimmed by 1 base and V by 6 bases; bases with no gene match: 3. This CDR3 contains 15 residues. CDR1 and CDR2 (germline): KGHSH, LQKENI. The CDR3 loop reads CASSRLAGRTDTQYF. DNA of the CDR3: TGTGCCAGCTCTCGACTAGCGGGGCGCACAGATACGCAGTATTTT.

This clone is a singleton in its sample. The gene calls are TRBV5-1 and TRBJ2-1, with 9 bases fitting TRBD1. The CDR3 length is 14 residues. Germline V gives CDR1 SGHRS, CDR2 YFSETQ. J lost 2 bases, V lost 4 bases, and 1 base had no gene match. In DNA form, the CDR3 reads TGCGCCAGCAGCGGGACAGGGCCCTACAATGAGCAGTTCTTC. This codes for CASSGTGPYNEQFF.

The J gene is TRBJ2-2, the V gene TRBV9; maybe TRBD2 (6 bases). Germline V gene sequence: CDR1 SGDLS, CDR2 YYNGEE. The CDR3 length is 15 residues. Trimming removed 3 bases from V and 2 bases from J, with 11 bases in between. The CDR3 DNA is TGTGCCAGCAGCGCTCGAGGGACTAACACCGGGGAGCTGTTTTTT. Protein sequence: CASSARGTNTGELFF.

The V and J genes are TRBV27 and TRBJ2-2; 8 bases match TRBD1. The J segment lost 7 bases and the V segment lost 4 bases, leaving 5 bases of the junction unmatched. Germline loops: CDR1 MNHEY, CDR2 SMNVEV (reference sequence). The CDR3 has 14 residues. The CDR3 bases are TGTGCCAGCAGTTGGACAGGGAGAGGCGGGGAGCTGTTTTTT. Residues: CASSWTGRGGELFF.

CDR3 residues: CASRMDRGTNEKLFF. The CDR3 bases are TGTGCCAGCAGGATGGACCGCGGTACTAATGAAAAACTGTTTTTT. The chain recombines TRBV2 with TRBJ1-4; no definite D call. There are 15 residues in the CDR3. Germline V gene sequence: CDR1 SNHLY, CDR2 FYNNEI. The germline V and J ends were trimmed by 6 bases and 2 bases, with 13 bases remaining between them.